In its sample, the clone carrying this TCR beta chain was seen a few times. Its ends do not fully match the called genes, so a read error is possible. The data stem from a study of identical twins. The germline V gene encodes CDR1 SNHLY and CDR2 FYNNEI. The CDR3 sequence is 15 residues long. Every sampled donor was Caucasian and healthy. TCRdb redid the calling of the 5' RACE reads with MiXCR, one entry per CDR3 protein. Found here are 250,000 to 350,000 distinct CDR3 sequences, under 9.5% of them singletons; the top ten hold over 2%. The same sample was also used in a study of yellow fever vaccine responses in identical twins.

The TCR sequence derives from a woman under 30 in good health. The sample taken for sequencing was memory (CD45RO+) T cells sorted from blood. The chain couples TRBV2 to TRBJ2-1; 9 bases line up with TRBD2. CDR3 sequence (DNA): TGTGCCAGCAGAGAAGCCGGGACTAGCCGCAATGAGCAGTTCTTC. Translated: CASREAGTSRNEQFF.